A selection of T cell receptor beta chains follows, all from one sample in a study of cytomegalovirus exposure and HLA in healthy donors. The protocol was immunoSEQ multiplex PCR, while the TCRdb copy is restricted to in-frame clones and leaves out a portion. This table holds 70,000 to 100,000 clones. Specimen: PBMCs. These receptors came from a man aged 18 to 29 in good health and CMV-seropositive. CDR3s leave out the opening cysteine and the closing phenylalanine or tryptophan. The order of the fields is CDR3 length, V gene, CDR3 protein.

16	TRBV4-1	ASSQSRTSGDAEETQY
11	TRBV19	ASSPRPKDIQY
14	TRBV28	ASSPLGLVNTGELF
12	TRBV5-6	ASSYGTPNTEAF
12	TRBV29-1	SVRRSQGIHEQY
12	TRBV5-1	ASSPARVINEQF
10	TRBV28	ASSSAGGEAF
11	TRBV7-2	ASSFRQGGGYT
14	TRBV6-5	ASSYSGGSGNSPLH
11	TRBV27	ASSIASGNEQF
14	TRBV4-1	ASSRESRETNTEAF
12	TRBV13	ASSLRTGGREQY
11	TRBV6-6	ASSILTTGELF
14	TRBV7-8	ASSPLGGSGNQPQH
13	TRBV11-2	ASSSLKRDAVEQY
13	TRBV6-5	ASSYSFGGGETQY
12	TRBV28	ASTYRGEVTEQY
12	TRBV2	ASRSDRGPNEQF
12	TRBV19	ASSISGISAPYT
13	TRBV6-5	ASREDRVSNSPPH
13	TRBV18	ASSPPARGLYEQY
12	TRBV29-1	SVPGTGGTDTQY
12	TRBV6-1	ASSTGTGNQPQH
13	TRBV6-5	ASSYSRQSSYEQY
15	TRBV4-1	ASSQLVAGLSGNTIY
13	TRBV6-1	ASSELAGSYNEQF
17	TRBV19	ASSLLRGLGSWSNQPQH
13	TRBV11-2	ASSVGDRDNTEAF
12	TRBV2	ASSGQVPPGELF
12	TRBV7-9	ATKGLAGVNEQF
12	TRBV5-6	ASSLGGSHYGYT
8	TRBV2	ASVGLEQY
11	TRBV6-1	ASKQGAGYGYT
12	TRBV2	ASRRGAGLDEQF
14	TRBV6-1	ASSEVWDSSTDTQY
13	TRBV28	ASSSPGTLNYGYT
13	TRBV6-4	ASTPGQGSTGELF
13	TRBV13	ASSMPDRDNTEAF
12	TRBV6-1	ASSEEFSGYGYT
11	TRBV6-1	ASRDGYNSPLH
15	TRBV6-1	ASSEGVWDRGTDTQY
13	TRBV11-2	ASSFMGQGFSDAF
11	TRBV2	ASSVQYQETQY